This note documents a single TCR beta chain sequence. Researchers ran the PCR with 60 Vbeta and 13 Jbeta primers. Only in-frame clones appear in the TCRdb table, and some are missing; sequencing was by immunoSEQ multiplex PCR. The sample has roughly 100,000 clones, approximately 72% seen once. The sample originates from a study of cytomegalovirus exposure and HLA in healthy donors. Trimming stripped 2 bases from V and 8 bases from J, with 13 bases between. Germline V lookup: CDR1 SGDLS, CDR2 YYNGEE. CDR3 length: 14 amino acids. V usage is TRBV9 and J usage is TRBJ1-4; D might be TRBD1 (6 bases). The receptor was isolated from a man younger than 45 in good health and CMV-seronegative. Input material: PBMCs. Here the CDR3 DNA reads TGTGCCAGCAGCGTGGGGACAAAGGACGAAAAACTGTTTTTT. It encodes CASSVGTKDEKLFF.